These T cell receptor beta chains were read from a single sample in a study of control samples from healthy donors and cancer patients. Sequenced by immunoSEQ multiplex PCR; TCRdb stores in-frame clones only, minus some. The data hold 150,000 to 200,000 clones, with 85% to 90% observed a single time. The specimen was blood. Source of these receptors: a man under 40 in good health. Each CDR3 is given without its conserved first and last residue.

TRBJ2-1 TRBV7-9 ASSLGISEQF
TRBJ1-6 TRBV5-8 ASSYGYSPLH
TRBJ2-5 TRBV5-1 ASSFTSYMETQY
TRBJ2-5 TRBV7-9 ASSTGVQETQY
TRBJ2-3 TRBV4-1 ASSQGQGINGGTQY
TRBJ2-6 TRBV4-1 ASSQDDRGQGGGANVLT
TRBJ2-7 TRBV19 ASSIIGTGGEQY
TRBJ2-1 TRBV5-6 ASRGWTGLNEQF
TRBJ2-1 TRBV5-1 ASSFQGAGGPSEQF
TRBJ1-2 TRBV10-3 AIRVGTGGPLGDYGYT
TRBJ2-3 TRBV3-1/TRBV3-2 ASSQGISRTDTQY
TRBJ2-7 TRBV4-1 ASSQESWEQSSYEQY
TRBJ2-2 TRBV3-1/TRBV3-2 ASSRRQGVDTGELF
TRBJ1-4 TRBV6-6 ASNTQGINEKLF
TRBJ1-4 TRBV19 ASSFRTAEKLF
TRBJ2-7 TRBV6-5 ASRAQGMVHEQY
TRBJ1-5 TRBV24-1 ATSGPGQGSQPQH
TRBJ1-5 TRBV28 ASSAFGPQH
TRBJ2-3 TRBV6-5 ASSYGQLGPDTQY
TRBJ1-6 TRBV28 ASSPGQRNSPLH
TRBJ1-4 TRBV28 ASSLSREDEKLF
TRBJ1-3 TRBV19 ASSTGQASGNTIY
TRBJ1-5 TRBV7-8 ASSLDWAPRGYQPQH
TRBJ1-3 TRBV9 ASSPRFVPGNTIY
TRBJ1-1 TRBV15 ATSDVYTEAF
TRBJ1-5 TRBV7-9 ASSSTTDGNQPQH
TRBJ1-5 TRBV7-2 ASSPGQNQPQH
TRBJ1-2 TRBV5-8 ASSLVPGNYGYT
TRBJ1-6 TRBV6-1 ASSESGVRLGPLH
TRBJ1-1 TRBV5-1 ASSGTRQGGSTEAF
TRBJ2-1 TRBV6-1 ASSEQGTSGLYNEQF
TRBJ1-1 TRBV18 ASSPTGVMNTEAF
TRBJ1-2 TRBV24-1 ATSKGADYGYT
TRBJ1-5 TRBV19 ASSIFGQSIGQPQH
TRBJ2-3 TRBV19 ASSLSPSGVSDTQY
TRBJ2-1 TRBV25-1 ASSLAGGPNEQF
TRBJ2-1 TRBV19 ASSISIWPTPSGRGYNEQF
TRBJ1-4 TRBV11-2 ASSLWPQSTNEKLF
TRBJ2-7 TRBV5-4 ASSGTSGGSYEQY
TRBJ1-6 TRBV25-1 ASRPRGRGNSPLH
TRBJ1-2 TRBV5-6 ASSLSGLRTNYGYT
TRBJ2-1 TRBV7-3 ASSLTSSRAYNEQF
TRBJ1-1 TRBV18 ASSPPEHPGNTEAF
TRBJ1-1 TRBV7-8 ASSSSGEAEAF
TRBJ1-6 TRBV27 ASSSTSSYNSPLH
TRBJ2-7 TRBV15 ATSPAGLPLDEQY
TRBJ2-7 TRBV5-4 ASSLEPRYEQY
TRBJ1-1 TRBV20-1 SASIGPEAF
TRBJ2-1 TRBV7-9 ASSGGTSYNEQF
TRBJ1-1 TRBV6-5 ASSYFSVGAKNEAF
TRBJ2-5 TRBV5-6 ASSLEGYQETQY
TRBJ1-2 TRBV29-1 SVELTGWGYT
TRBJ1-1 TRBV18 ASSPGLRVTEAF
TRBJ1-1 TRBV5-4 ASSSTHPDRGAF